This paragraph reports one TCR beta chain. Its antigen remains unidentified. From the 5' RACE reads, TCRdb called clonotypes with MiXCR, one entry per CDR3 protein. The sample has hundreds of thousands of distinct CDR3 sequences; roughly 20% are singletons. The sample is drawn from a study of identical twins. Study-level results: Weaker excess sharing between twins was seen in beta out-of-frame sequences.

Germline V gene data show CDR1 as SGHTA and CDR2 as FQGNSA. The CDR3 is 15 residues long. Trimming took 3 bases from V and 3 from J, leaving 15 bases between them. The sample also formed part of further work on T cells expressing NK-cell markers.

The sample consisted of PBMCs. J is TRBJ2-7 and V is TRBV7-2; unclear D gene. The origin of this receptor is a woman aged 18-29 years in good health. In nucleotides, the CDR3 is TGTGCCAGCAGCTTGAGGCATTCCGACCTCTACGAGCAGTACTTC. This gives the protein CASSLRHSDLYEQYF.